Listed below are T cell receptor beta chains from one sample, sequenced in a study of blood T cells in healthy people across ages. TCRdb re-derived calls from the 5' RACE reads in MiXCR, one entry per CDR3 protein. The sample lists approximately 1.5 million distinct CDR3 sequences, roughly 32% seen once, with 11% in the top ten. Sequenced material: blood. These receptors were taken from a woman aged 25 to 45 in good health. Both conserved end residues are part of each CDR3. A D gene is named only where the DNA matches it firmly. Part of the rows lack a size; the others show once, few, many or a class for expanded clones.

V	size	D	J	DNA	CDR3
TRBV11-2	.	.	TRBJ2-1	TGTGCCAGTAGTGGCGGACGGTCCTACAATGAGCAGTTCTTC	CASSGGRSYNEQFF
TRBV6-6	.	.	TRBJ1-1	TGTGCCAGCAGTCAGGGGAACCCTGAAGCTTTCTTT	CASSQGNPEAFF
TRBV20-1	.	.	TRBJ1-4	TGCAGTGCTAGAGACCCCCTGAGTGCAACTAATGAAAAACTGTTTTTT	CSARDPLSATNEKLFF
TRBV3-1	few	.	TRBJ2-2	TGTGCCAGCAGCCAAGAATGGAGGAACACCGGGGAGCTGTTTTTT	CASSQEWRNTGELFF
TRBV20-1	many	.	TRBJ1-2	TGCAGTGCTAGAGATAAAAAGGAAGGTAACCATGGCTACACCTTC	CSARDKKEGNHGYTF
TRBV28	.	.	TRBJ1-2	TGTGCCAGCAGTTCGGGATCAGACTATGGCTACACCTTC	CASSSGSDYGYTF
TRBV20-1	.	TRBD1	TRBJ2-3	TGCAGTGCTATTGACAGGGGGCCCACAGATACGCAGTATTTT	CSAIDRGPTDTQYF
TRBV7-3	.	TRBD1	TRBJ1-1	TGTGCCAGCAGCTTAATGGGGACAGGCTCTGAAGCTTTCTTT	CASSLMGTGSEAFF
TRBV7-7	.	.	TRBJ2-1	TGTGCCAGCAGCTTAGGACATTCGGTTGAGCAGTTCTTC	CASSLGHSVEQFF
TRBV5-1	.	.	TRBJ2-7	TGCGCCAGCAGCCGCAGGACCCCCTACGAGCAGTACTTC	CASSRRTPYEQYF
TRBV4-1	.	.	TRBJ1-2	TGCGCCAGCAGCCAAGACCCGACACAAGCTAACTATGGCTACACCTTC	CASSQDPTQANYGYTF
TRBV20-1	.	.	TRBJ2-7	TGCAGTGCTAGCAATCAGGATGACTACGAGCAGTACTTC	CSASNQDDYEQYF
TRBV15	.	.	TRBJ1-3	TGTGCCACCAGCAGTCGGACGCCAGGAAACACCATATATTTT	CATSSRTPGNTIYF
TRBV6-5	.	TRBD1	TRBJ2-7	TGTGCCGGCACCACGGGACAGGGGGCTTACGAGCAGTACTTC	CAGTTGQGAYEQYF
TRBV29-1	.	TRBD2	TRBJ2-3	TGCAGCGTTGAACCCCCTGGGCTAGCGGCCGGGCCCACGCAGTATTTT	CSVEPPGLAAGPTQYF
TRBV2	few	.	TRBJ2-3	TGTGCCAGCAGCTATAAGTCCGGGGATACGCAGTATTTT	CASSYKSGDTQYF
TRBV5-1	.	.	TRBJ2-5	TGCGCCAGCAGCTTCGGGACCCCCGTGGACCAGTACTTC	CASSFGTPVDQYF
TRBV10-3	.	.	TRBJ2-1	TGTGCCATCAGCGGGGGACGCGATGAGCAGTTCTTC	CAISGGRDEQFF
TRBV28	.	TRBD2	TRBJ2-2	TGTGCCAGCAGCAGTCCTAGCGGGGGAACCGGGGAGCTGTTTTTT	CASSSPSGGTGELFF
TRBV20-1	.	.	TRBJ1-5	TGCAGTGCTAGTCAAACGGGTAATCAGGAACCCCAGCATTTT	CSASQTGNQEPQHF
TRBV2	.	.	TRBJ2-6	TGTGCCAGCAGTAGGGACTCCCAACTCTCTGGGGCCAACGTCCTGACTTTC	CASSRDSQLSGANVLTF
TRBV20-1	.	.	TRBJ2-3	TGCAGTGCTTACGACTCGGACGTCACAGATACGCAGTATTTT	CSAYDSDVTDTQYF
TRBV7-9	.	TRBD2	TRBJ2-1	TGTGCCAGCAGCTTAACTAGCGGGATGTACAATGAGCAGTTCTTC	CASSLTSGMYNEQFF
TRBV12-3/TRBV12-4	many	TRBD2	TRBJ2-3	TGTGCCAGCAGTCTGGGGCTAGCGGGCGATACGCAGTATTTT	CASSLGLAGDTQYF
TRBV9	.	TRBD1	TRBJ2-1	TGTGCCAGCAGCGGAACCGGGACAGGGCTATACAATGAGCAGTTCTTC	CASSGTGTGLYNEQFF
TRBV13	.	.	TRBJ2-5	TGTGCCAGCCTCCGAAGGGGAGAAGAGACCCAGTACTTC	CASLRRGEETQYF
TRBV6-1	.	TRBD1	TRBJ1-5	TGTGCCAGCAGTGCAGGCGACAGGGTAAACAATCAGCCCCAGCATTTT	CASSAGDRVNNQPQHF
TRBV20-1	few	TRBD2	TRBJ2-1	TGCAGTGCTAGAGTATCGATGGGTCAGCTAGCGGGCGCCCATCTTGCTCACAATGAGCAGTTCTTC	CSARVSMGQLAGAHLAHNEQFF
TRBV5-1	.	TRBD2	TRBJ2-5	TGCGCCAGCAGCTTGGCCCGGGGGGATGAGACCCAGTACTTC	CASSLARGDETQYF
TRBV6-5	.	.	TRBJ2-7	TGTGCCAGCAGTTACCAGGGGGGCGTCACTTTCTACGAGCAGTACTTC	CASSYQGGVTFYEQYF
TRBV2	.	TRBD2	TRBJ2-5	TGTGCCAGCAGAGGCGGGAGGGTCGAGACCCAGTACTTC	CASRGGRVETQYF
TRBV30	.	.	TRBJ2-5	TGTGCCTGGAGTGTACTTAGCACAGGTTGGAGTTCCCAGTACTTC	CAWSVLSTGWSSQYF
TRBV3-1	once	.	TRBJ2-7	TGTGCCAGCGGCCAAGACCGGGACTTGTACGAGCAGTACTTC	CASGQDRDLYEQYF
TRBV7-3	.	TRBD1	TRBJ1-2	TGTGCCAGCAGAGAAAGACGGACAGGAGGCTATGGCTACACCTTC	CASRERRTGGYGYTF
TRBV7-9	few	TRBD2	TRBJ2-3	TGTGCCAGCAGCGGGATTCCGGGACTAGCGGGATTACGAGATACGCAGTATTTT	CASSGIPGLAGLRDTQYF
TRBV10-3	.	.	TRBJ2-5	TGTGCCATCAGTCATAGACCTGGGGAGGAGACCCAGTACTTC	CAISHRPGEETQYF
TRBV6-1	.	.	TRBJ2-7	TGTGCCAGCAGTGACTTTCACTCAAATAGTCTGTCCTACGAGCAGTACTTC	CASSDFHSNSLSYEQYF
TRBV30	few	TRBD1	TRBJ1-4	TGTGCCTGGAGTGAAACAGGGGCTGTGTTTTTT	CAWSETGAVFF
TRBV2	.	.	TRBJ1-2	TGTGCCAGCAGGGGGACACAAAACTATGGCTACACCTTC	CASRGTQNYGYTF
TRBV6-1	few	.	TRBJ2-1	TGTGCCAGCAGTGATCAGGGTACCTACAATGAGCAGTTCTTC	CASSDQGTYNEQFF
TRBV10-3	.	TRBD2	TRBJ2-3	TGTGCCATCAGTGAGGGCGGGGGGGTAACAGATACGCAGTATTTT	CAISEGGGVTDTQYF
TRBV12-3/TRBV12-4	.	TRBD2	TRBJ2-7	TGTGCCAGCAGTTTGAGGACTAGGGACTCCTACGAGCAGTACTTC	CASSLRTRDSYEQYF
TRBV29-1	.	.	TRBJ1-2	TGCAGCGTTGATCCCACAGGGATTTCTAACTATGGCCACACCTTC	CSVDPTGISNYGHTF
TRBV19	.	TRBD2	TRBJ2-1	TGTGCCAGTAGTATAGCTTTTGGAGCGGGAGTCGAGCAGTTCTTC	CASSIAFGAGVEQFF
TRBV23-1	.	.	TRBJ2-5	TGCGCCAGCAGAGGACTCGCCCCTCAAGAGACCCAGTACTTC	CASRGLAPQETQYF
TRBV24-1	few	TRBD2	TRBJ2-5	TGTGCCATCTCGGGAGGACCTACTCTGGAGCAGTACTTC	CAISGGPTLEQYF